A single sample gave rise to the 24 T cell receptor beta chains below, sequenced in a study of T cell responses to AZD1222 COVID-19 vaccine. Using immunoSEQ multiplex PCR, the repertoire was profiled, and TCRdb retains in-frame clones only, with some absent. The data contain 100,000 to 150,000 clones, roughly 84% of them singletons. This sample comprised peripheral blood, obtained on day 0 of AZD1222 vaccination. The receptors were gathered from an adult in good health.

In nucleotides, the CDR3 is TGTGCCAGCAGCTCAGACGGAGATGAGCCCCAGCATTTT. Translating gives CASSSDGDEPQHF. The chain has TRBV11-3 and TRBJ1-5; D remains unclear. The CDR3 runs to 13 residues. Trimming stripped 4 bases from V and 8 bases from J, with 12 bases between. CDR1 SGHNT and CDR2 YENEEA come from the germline V gene.

The CDR3 DNA reads TGTGCCAGCTCATACACAACCTATAGCAATCAGCCCCAGCATTTT. Its translation is CASSYTTYSNQPQHF. The chain recombines TRBV18 with TRBJ1-5; D remains unclear. The CDR3 covers 15 residues. V was shortened by 5 bases and J by 0 bases, with 11 bases between the two germline ends. Germline CDR1 is KGHSH and CDR2 is LQKENI.

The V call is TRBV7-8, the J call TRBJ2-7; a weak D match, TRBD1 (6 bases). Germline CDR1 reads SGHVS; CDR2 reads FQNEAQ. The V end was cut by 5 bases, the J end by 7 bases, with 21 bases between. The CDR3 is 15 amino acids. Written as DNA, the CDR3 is TGTGCCAGCAGCCCATACGGGACAAGGGAGAGAGAGCAGTACTTC. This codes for CASSPYGTREREQYF. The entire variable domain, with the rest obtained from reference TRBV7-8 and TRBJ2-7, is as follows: GAGVSQSPRYKVAKRGQDVALRCDPISGHVSLFWYQQALGQGPEFLTYFQNEAQLDKSGLPSDRFFAERPEGSVSTLKIQRTQQEDSAVYLCASSPYGTREREQYFGPGTRLTVT.

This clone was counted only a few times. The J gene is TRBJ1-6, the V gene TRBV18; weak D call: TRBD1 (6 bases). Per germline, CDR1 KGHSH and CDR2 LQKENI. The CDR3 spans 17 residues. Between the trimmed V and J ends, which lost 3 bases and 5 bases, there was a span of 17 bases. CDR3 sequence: CASSPRDTRTNNSPLHF. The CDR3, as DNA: TGTGCCAGCTCACCGAGGGACACCCGAACCAATAATTCACCCCTCCACTTT.

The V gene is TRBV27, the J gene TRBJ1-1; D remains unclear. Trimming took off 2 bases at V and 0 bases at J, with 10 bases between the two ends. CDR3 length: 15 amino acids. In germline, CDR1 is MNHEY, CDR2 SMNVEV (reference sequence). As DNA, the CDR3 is TGTGCCAGCAGTTTAAATCCGCCAATGAACACTGAAGCTTTCTTT. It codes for CASSLNPPMNTEAFF.

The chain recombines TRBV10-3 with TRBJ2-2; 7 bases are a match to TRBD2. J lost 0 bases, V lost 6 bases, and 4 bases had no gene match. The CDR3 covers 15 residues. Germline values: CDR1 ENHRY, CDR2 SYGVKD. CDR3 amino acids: CAISPLAPNTGELFF. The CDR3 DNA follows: TGTGCCATCAGCCCACTAGCGCCGAACACCGGGGAGCTGTTTTTT.

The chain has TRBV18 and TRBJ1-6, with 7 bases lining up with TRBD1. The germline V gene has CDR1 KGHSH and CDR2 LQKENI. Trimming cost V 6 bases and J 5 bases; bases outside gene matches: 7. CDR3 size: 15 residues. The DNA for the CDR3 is TGTGCCAGCTCCCCGGGGACAGCCGATAATTCACCCCTCCACTTT. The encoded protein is CASSPGTADNSPLHF.

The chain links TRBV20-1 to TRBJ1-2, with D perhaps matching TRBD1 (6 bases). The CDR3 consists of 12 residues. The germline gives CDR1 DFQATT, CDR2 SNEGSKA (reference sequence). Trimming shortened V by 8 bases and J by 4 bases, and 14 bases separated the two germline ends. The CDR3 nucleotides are TGCAGTCCCAGTGAGGGGGGCTATGGCTACACCTTC. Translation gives CSPSEGGYGYTF.

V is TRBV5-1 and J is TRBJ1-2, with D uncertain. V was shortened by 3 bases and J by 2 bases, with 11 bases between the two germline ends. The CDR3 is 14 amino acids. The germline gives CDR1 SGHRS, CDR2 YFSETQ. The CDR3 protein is CASSSSTQNYGYTF. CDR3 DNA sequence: TGCGCCAGCAGCTCCTCGACGCAGAACTATGGCTACACCTTC.

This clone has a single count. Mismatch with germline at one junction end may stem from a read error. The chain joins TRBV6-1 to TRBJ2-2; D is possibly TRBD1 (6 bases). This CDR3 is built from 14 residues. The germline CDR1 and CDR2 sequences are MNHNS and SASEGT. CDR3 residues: CASSKAGETGELFF. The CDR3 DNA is TGTGCCAGCAGTAAAGCAGGGGAGACCGGGGAGCTGTTTTTT.

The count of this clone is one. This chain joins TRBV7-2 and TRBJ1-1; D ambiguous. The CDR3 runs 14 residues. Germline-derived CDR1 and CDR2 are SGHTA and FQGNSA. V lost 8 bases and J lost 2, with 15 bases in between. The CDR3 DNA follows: TGTGCCAGCGGTCGAGGACCGATCAACACTGAAGCTTTCTTT. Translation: CASGRGPINTEAFF.

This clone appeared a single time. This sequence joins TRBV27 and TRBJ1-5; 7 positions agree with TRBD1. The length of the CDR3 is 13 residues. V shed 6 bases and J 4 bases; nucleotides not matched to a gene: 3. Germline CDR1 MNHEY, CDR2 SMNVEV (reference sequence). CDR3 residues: CASRQGWNQPQHF. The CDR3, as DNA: TGTGCCAGCAGACAGGGGTGGAATCAGCCCCAGCATTTT.

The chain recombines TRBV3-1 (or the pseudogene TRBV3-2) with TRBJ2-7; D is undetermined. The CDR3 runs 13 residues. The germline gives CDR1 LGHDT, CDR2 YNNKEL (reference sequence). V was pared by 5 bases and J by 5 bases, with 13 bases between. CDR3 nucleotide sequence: TGTGCCAGCAGCTCCAGCCCGTACCACGAGCAGTACTTC. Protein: CASSSSPYHEQYF.

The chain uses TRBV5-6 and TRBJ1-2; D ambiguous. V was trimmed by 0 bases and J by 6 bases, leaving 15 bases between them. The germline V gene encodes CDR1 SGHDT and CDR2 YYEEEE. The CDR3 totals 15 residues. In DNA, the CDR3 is TGTGCCAGCAGCTTGGGGTCGGGCCCCTGGGATGGCTACACCTTC. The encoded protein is CASSLGSGPWDGYTF.

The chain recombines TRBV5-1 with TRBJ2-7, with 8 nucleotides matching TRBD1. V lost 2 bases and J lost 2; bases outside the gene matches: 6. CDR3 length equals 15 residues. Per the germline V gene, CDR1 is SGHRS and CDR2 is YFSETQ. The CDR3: CASSLGQGFTYEQYF. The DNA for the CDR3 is TGCGCCAGCAGCTTAGGACAGGGTTTTACCTACGAGCAGTACTTC.

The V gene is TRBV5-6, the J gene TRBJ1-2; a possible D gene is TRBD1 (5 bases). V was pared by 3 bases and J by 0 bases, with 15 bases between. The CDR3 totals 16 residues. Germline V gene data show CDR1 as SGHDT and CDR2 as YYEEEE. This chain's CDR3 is CASSYDSLRANYGYTF. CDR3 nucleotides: TGTGCCAGCAGCTACGACAGTTTGAGAGCTAACTATGGCTACACCTTC. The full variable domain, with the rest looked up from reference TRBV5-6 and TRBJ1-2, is DAGVTQSPTHLIKTRGQQVTLRCSPKSGHDTVSWYQQALGQGPQFIFQYYEEEERQRGNFPDRFSGHQFPNYSSELNVNALLLGDSALYLCASSYDSLRANYGYTFGSGTRLTVV.

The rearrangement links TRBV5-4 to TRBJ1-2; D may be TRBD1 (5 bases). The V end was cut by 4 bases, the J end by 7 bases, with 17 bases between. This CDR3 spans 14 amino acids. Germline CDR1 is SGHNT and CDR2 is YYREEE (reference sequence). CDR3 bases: TGTGCCAGCAGCACCAAACAAAGGGGCCTTGGCTACACCTTC. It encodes CASSTKQRGLGYTF.

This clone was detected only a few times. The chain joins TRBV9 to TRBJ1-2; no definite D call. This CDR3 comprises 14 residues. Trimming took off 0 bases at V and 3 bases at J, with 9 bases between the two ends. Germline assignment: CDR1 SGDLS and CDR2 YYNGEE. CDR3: CASSVDRTDYGYTF. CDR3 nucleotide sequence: TGTGCCAGCAGCGTAGACAGAACCGACTATGGCTACACCTTC.

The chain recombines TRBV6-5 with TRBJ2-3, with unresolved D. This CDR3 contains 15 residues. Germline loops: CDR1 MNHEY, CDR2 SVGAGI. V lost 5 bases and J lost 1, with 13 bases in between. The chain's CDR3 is CASSPRRLGTDTQYF. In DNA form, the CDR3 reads TGTGCCAGCAGTCCTAGGCGCTTGGGCACAGATACGCAGTATTTT.

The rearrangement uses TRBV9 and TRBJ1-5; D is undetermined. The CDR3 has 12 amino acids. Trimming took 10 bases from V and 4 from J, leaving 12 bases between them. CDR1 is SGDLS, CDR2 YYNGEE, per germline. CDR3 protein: CAGPGGNQPQHF. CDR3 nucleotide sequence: TGTGCCGGCCCGGGTGGGAATCAGCCCCAGCATTTT.

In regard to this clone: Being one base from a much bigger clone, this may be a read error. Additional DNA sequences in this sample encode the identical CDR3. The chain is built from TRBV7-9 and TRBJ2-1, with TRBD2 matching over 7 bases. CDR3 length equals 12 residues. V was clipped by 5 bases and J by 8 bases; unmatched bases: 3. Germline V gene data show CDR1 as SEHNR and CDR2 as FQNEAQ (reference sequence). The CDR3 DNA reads TGTGCCAGCAGCCCGGGGAGGGATGAGCAGTTCTTC. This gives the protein CASSPGRDEQFF.

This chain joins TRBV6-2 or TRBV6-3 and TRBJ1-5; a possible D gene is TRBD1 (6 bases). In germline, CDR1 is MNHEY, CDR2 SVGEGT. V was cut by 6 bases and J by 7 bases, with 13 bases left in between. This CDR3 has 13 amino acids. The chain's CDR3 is CASSGQSGQPQHF. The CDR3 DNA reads TGTGCCAGCAGCGGACAGTCAGGGCAGCCCCAGCATTTT.

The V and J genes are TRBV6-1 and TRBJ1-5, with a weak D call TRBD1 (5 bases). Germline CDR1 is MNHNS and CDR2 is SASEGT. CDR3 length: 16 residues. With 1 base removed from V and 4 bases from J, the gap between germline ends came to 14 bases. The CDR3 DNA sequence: TGTGCCAGCAGTGAAGTTGAGGGACGGCCTAATCAGCCCCAGCATTTT. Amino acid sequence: CASSEVEGRPNQPQHF.

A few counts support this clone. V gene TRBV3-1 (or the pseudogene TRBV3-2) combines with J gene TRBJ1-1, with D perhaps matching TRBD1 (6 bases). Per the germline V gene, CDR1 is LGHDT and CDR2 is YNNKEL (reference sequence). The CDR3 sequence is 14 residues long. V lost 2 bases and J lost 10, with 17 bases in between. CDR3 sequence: CASSQSSGAPVAFF. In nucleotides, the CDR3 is TGTGCCAGCAGCCAAAGCTCAGGGGCGCCGGTAGCTTTCTTT.